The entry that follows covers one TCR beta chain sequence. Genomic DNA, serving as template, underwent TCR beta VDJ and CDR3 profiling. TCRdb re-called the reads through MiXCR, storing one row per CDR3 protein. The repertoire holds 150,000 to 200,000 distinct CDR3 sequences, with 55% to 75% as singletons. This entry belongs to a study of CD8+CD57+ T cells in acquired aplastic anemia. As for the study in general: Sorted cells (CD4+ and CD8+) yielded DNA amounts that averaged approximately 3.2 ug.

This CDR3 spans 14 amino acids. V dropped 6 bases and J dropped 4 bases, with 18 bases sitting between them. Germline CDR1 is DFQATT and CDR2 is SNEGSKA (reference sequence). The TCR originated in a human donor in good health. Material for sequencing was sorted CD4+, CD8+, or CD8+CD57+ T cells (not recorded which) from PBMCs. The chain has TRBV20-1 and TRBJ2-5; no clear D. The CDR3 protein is CSAPNPRRSETQYF. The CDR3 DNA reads TGCAGTGCGCCAAATCCACGAAGGTCAGAGACCCAGTACTTC.